One and the same sample provided the 2 T cell receptor beta chains below, sequenced in a study of tumor-infiltrating lymphocytes in oesophageal squamous cell carcinoma. Using its own MiXCR run on the PCR reads, TCRdb lists one record per CDR3 protein. This sample carries some 12,000 distinct CDR3 sequences, less than 55% of them seen once, and the ten largest clones take 35% to 50%. The sample consisted of esophageal tumor tissue. The receptors come from a female donor with esophageal squamous cell carcinoma.

This clonotype was picked up many times. DNA for the CDR3: TGTGCCAGCAATCGGGACAGGGGGGTCTGGGTCACTGAAGCTTTCTTT. It codes for CASNRDRGVWVTEAFF. The rearrangement uses TRBV6-1 and TRBJ1-1; 11 bases map to TRBD1. The germline gives CDR1 MNHNS, CDR2 SASEGT. The CDR3 extends over 16 amino acids. V lost 7 bases and J lost 4; bases outside the gene matches: 11.

V is TRBV7-3 and J is TRBJ2-1; 7 bases align to TRBD1. The CDR3 extends over 14 amino acids. Germline V lookup: CDR1 SGHTA, CDR2 FQGTGA. The V segment lost 5 bases and the J segment 5 bases; nucleotides outside the gene matches: 6. CDR3 region: CASSPDRVNNEQFF. DNA of the CDR3: TGTGCCAGCAGCCCTGACAGGGTTAACAATGAGCAGTTCTTC.